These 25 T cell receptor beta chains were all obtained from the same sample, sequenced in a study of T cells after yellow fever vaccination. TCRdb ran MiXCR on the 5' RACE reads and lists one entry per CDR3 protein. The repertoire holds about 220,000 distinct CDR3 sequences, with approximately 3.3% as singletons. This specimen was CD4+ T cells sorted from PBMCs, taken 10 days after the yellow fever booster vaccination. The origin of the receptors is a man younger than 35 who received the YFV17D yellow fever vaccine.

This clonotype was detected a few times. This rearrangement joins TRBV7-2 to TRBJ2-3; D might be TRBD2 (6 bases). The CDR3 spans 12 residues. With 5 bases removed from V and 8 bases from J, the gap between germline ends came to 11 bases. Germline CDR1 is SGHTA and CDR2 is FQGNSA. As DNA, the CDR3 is TGTGCCAGCAGCCGGCTCGGGGGTACGCAGTATTTT. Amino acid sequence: CASSRLGGTQYF.

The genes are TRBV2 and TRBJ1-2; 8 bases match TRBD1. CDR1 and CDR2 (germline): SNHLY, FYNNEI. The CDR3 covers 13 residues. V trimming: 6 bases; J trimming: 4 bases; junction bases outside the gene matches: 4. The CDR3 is CASRSGTGYGYTF. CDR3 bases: TGTGCCAGCAGATCCGGGACAGGCTATGGCTACACCTTC.

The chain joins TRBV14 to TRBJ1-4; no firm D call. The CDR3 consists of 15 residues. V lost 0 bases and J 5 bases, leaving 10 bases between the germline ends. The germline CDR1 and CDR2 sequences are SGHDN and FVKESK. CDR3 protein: CASSQEGGSNEKLFF. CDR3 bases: TGTGCCAGCAGCCAAGAAGGAGGGTCGAATGAAAAACTGTTTTTT.

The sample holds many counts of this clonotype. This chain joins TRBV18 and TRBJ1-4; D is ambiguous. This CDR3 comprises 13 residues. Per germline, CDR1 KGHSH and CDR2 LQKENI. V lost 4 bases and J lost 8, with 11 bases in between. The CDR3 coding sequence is TGTGCCAGCTCACAGACTTCGCAGGAAAAACTGTTTTTT. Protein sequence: CASSQTSQEKLFF.

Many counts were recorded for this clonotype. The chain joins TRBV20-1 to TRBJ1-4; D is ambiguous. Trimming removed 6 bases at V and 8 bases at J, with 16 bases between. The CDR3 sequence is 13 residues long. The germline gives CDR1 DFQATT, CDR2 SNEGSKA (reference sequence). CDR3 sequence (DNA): TGCAGTGCAGGCCCGACCCTAGGGGAAAAACTGTTTTTT. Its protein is CSAGPTLGEKLFF.

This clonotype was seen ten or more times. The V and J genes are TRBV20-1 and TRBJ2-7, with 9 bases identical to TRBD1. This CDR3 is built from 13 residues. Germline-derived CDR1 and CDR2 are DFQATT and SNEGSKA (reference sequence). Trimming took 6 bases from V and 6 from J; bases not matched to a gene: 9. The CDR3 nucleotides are TGCAGTGCCGCGATGGGACAGGGAGGCGAGCAGTACTTC. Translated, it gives CSAAMGQGGEQYF.

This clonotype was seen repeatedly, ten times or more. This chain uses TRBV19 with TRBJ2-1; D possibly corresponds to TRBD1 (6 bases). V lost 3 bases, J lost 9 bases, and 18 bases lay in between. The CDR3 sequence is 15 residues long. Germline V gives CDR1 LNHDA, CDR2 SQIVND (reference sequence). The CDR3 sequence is CASSIRWVRGIEQFF. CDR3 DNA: TGTGCCAGTAGTATTCGATGGGTTAGGGGGATTGAGCAGTTCTTC.

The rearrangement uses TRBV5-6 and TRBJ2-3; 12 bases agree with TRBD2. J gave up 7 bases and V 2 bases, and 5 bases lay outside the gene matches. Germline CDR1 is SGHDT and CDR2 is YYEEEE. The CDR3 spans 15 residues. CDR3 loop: CASSFLLAGGHTQYF. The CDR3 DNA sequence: TGTGCCAGCAGCTTTTTACTAGCGGGGGGCCATACGCAGTATTTT.

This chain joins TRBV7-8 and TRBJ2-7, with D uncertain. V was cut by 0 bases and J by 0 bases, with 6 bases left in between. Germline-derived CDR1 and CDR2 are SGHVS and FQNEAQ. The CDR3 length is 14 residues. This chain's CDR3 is CASSLAPVSYEQYV. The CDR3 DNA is TGTGCCAGCAGCTTAGCCCCGGTCTCCTACGAGCAGTACGTC.

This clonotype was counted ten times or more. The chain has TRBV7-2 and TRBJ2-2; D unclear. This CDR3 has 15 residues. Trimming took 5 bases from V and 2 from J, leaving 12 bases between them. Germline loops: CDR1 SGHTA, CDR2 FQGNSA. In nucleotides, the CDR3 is TGTGCCAGCAGCAATAGGCGGAGTAACACCGGGGAGCTGTTTTTT. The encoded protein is CASSNRRSNTGELFF.

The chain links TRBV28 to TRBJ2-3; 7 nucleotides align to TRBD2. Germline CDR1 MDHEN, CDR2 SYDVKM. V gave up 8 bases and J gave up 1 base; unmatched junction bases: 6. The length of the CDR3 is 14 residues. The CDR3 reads CASGRVPGTDTQYF. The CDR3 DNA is TGTGCCAGCGGGAGGGTACCAGGCACAGATACGCAGTATTTT.

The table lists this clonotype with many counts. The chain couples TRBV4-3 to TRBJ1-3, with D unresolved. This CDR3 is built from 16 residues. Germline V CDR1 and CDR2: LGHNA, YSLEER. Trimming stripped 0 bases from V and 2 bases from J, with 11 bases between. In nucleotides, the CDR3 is TGCGCCAGCAGCCAAGACGCCAGAAGGCCTGGAAACACCATATATTTT. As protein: CASSQDARRPGNTIYF.

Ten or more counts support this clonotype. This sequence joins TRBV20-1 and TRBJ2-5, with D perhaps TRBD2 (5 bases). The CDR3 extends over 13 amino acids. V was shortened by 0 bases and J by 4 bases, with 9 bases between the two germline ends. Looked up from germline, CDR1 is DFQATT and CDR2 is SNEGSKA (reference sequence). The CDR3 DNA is TGCAGTGCTAGAGACACGGGGTTAGAGACCCAGTACTTC. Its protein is CSARDTGLETQYF.

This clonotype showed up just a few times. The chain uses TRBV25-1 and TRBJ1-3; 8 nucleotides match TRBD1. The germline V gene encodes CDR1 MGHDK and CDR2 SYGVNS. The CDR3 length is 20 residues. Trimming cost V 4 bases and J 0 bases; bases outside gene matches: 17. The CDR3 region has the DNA TGTGCCAGCAGTGGAGGAAGGGGACAGGCCCCCTTTTACTCTGGAAACACCATATATTTT. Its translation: CASSGGRGQAPFYSGNTIYF.

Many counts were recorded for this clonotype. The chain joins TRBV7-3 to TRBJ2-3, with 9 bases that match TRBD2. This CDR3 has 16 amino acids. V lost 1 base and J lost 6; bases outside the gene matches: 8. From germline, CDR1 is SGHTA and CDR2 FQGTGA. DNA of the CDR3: TGTGCCAGCAGCTTAAGCGGTGCGGGGGGGAGGGATACGCAGTATTTT. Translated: CASSLSGAGGRDTQYF.

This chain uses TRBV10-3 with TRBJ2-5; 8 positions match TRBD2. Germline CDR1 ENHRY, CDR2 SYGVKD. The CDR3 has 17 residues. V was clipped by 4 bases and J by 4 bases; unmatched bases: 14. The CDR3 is CAISGDYRGGISETQYF. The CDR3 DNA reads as TGTGCCATCAGTGGGGACTACCGGGGGGGCATTTCAGAGACCCAGTACTTC.

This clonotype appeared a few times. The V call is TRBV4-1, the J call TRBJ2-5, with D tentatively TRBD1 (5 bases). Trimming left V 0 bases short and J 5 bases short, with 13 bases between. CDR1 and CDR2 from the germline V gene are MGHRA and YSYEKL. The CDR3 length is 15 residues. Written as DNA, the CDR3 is TGCGCCAGCAGCCAAGACGGACAACGATTGGAGACCCAGTACTTC. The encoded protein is CASSQDGQRLETQYF.

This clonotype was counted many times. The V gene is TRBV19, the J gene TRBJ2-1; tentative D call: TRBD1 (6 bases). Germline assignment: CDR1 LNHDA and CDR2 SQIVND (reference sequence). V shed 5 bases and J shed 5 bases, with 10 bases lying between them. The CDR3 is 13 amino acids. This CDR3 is CASSRDRHNEQFF. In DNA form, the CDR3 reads TGTGCCAGTAGTCGAGACAGGCACAATGAGCAGTTCTTC. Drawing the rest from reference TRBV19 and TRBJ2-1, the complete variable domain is DGGITQSPKYLFRKEGQNVTLSCEQNLNHDAMYWYRQDPGQGLRLIYYSQIVNDFQKGDIAEGYSVSREKKESFPLTVTSAQKNPTAFYLCASSRDRHNEQFFGPGTRLTVL.

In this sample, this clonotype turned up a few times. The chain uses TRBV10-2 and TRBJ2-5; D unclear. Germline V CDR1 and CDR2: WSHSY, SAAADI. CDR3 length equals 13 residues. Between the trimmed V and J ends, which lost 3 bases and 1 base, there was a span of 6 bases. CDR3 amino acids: CASSEPVQETQYF. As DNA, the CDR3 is TGCGCCAGCAGTGAACCAGTCCAAGAGACCCAGTACTTC.

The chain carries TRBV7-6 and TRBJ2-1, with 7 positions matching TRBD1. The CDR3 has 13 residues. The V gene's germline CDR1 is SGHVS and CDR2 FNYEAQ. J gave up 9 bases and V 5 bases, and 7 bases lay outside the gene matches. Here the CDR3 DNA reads TGTGCCAGCAGCACCCAGACAGGGACTGAGCAGTTCTTC. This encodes CASSTQTGTEQFF.

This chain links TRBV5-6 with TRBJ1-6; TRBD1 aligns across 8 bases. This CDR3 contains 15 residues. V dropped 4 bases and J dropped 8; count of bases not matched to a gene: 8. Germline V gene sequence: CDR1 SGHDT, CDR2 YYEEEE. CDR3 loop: CASSIGQGGYSPLHF. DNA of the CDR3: TGTGCCAGCAGCATTGGACAGGGAGGTTATTCACCCCTCCACTTT.

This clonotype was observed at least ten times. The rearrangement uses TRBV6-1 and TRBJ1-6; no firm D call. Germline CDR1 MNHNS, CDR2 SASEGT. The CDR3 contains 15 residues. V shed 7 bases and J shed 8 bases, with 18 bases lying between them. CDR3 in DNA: TGTGCCAGCAAGTCCAGGCTCGTTGCTTATTCACCCCTCCACTTT. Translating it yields CASKSRLVAYSPLHF.

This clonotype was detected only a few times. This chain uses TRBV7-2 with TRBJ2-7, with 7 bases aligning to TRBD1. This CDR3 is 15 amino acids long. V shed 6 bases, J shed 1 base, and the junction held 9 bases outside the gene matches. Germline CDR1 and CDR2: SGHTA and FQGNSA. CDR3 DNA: TGTGCCAGCAGTCAATCGACGGGACAGTCCTACGAGCAGTACTTC. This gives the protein CASSQSTGQSYEQYF.

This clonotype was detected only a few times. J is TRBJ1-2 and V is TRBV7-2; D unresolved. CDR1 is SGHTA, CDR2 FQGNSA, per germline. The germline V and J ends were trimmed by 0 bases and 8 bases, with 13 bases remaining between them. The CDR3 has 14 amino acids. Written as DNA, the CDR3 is TGTGCCAGCAGCTTAGCCCTAACAGTGGCAGGCTACACCTTC. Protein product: CASSLALTVAGYTF.

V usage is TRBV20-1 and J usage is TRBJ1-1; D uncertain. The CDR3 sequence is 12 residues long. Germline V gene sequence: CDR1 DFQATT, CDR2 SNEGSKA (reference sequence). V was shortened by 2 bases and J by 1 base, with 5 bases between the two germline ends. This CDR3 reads CSARYRNTEAFF. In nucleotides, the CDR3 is TGCAGTGCTAGATATCGGAACACTGAAGCTTTCTTT.